This T cell receptor (beta chain) was captured in a study of blood T cell repertoires in COVID-19. Original methodology: Amplification of reference gene primers was used by the study to estimate nucleated cell counts. Method: immunoSEQ multiplex PCR; TCRdb's copy keeps in-frame clones and lacks some. V and J calls and clone size are given by that table; D and trimming were obtained from the DNA. The top ten clones hold approximately 3.3% of a sample with fewer than 200,000 clones, about 85% of them seen once. This CDR3 contains 15 residues. Per the germline V gene, CDR1 is MRHNA and CDR2 is SNTAGT. V dropped 6 bases and J dropped 7; count of bases not matched to a gene: 6.

The sequenced sample was peripheral blood. This chain links TRBV6-4 with TRBJ1-6; 10 positions agree with TRBD1. The receptor was isolated from a human donor with acute or convalescent COVID-19. The donor label of this sample is uncertain. CDR3 sequence: CASRVTGGTNSPLHF. The CDR3 DNA is TGTGCCAGCAGGGTGACAGGGGGCACGAATTCACCCCTCCACTTT.